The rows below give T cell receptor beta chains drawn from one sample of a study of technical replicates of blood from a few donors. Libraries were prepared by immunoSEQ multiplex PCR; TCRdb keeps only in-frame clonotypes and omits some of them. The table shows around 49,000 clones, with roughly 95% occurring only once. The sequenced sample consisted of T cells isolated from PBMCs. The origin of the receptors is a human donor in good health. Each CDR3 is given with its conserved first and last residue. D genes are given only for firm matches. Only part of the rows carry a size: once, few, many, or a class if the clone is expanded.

CDR3: CATGGGAGEKLFF
DNA: TGTGCCACCGGAGGCGGGGCGGGTGAAAAACTGTTTTTT
V: TRBV15
J: TRBJ1-4
D: .
size: .

CDR3: CASSEWFRNNYGYTF
DNA: TGCGCCAGCAGTGAGTGGTTCAGAAACAACTATGGCTACACCTTC
V: TRBV10-2
J: TRBJ1-2
D: .
size: once

CDR3: CASSLHSLPLTEAFF
DNA: TGTGCCAGCAGCTTACACTCCCTCCCTCTAACTGAAGCTTTCTTT
V: TRBV7-2
J: TRBJ1-1
D: .
size: .

CDR3: CASSLAGQPYEQYF
DNA: TGTGCCAGTTCCCTAGCGGGACAGCCTTACGAGCAGTACTTC
V: TRBV18
J: TRBJ2-7
D: TRBD2
size: .

CDR3: CAWSVPQRSYEQYF
DNA: TGTGCCTGGAGTGTTCCCCAGCGGTCCTACGAGCAGTACTTC
V: TRBV30
J: TRBJ2-7
D: .
size: .

CDR3: CAWSPGGSSYNEQFF
DNA: TGTGCCTGGAGTCCAGGCGGGAGCTCCTACAATGAGCAGTTCTTC
V: TRBV30
J: TRBJ2-1
D: TRBD2
size: .

CDR3: CASTIEGLANTGELFF
DNA: TGCGCCAGCACCATTGAGGGCCTGGCGAACACCGGGGAGCTGTTTTTT
V: TRBV4-1
J: TRBJ2-2
D: .
size: .

CDR3: CASRQGALSYGYTF
DNA: TGTGCCAGCAGGCAGGGGGCGCTTAGCTATGGCTACACCTTC
V: TRBV27
J: TRBJ1-2
D: TRBD1
size: .

CDR3: CASSTGLAEVYNEQFF
DNA: TGTGCCAGCAGCACGGGACTAGCGGAGGTATACAATGAGCAGTTCTTC
V: TRBV9
J: TRBJ2-1
D: TRBD2
size: .

CDR3: CASSAGTRLVGEQFF
DNA: TGTGCCAGCTCGGCAGGGACTAGGCTAGTAGGTGAGCAGTTCTTC
V: TRBV9
J: TRBJ2-1
D: TRBD2
size: .

CDR3: CASSVGSGIETQYF
DNA: TGTGCCAGCAGCGTAGGTAGCGGGATCGAGACCCAGTACTTC
V: TRBV9
J: TRBJ2-5
D: TRBD2
size: .

CDR3: CASRNRGADTQYF
DNA: TGTGCCAGCAGGAACAGGGGGGCAGATACGCAGTATTTT
V: TRBV11-2
J: TRBJ2-3
D: TRBD1
size: .

CDR3: CASSYLQGFRETQYF
DNA: TGTGCCAGCAGCTATTTACAGGGGTTTAGGGAGACCCAGTACTTC
V: TRBV5-6
J: TRBJ2-5
D: TRBD1
size: .

CDR3: CSVGTGQGVSTIYF
DNA: TGCAGCGTTGGGACGGGACAGGGTGTAAGCACCATATATTTT
V: TRBV29-1
J: TRBJ1-3
D: TRBD1
size: .

CDR3: CASSSRTDYEQYF
DNA: TGTGCCAGCAGTTCCCGGACAGACTACGAGCAGTACTTC
V: TRBV28
J: TRBJ2-7
D: .
size: .

CDR3: CSASRDTQYF
DNA: TGCAGTGCTAGCCGAGATACGCAGTATTTT
V: TRBV20-1
J: TRBJ2-3
D: .
size: .

CDR3: CATSRPGQGQDEQFF
DNA: TGTGCCACCAGCAGACCAGGACAGGGGCAAGATGAGCAGTTCTTC
V: TRBV15
J: TRBJ2-1
D: TRBD1
size: .

CDR3: CASSPGTGQGNTIYF
DNA: TGCGCCAGCAGCCCCGGGACAGGGCAAGGAAACACCATATATTTT
V: TRBV5-1
J: TRBJ1-3
D: TRBD1
size: .

CDR3: CASSSYRGRREQYF
DNA: TGTGCCAGCAGCTCTTACAGGGGGCGACGGGAGCAGTACTTC
V: TRBV13
J: TRBJ2-7
D: TRBD1
size: .

CDR3: CASTARQGGVFF
DNA: TGTGCCAGCACCGCTCGACAGGGAGGCGTGTTCTTC
V: TRBV11-3
J: TRBJ2-1
D: .
size: .

CDR3: CASSRPRGWNEQFF
DNA: TGTGCCAGCTCCCGGCCCCGCGGGTGGAATGAGCAGTTCTTC
V: TRBV19
J: TRBJ2-1
D: .
size: once

CDR3: CAISGQGYDGYTF
DNA: TGTGCCATCAGTGGTCAGGGTTACGATGGCTACACCTTC
V: TRBV10-3
J: TRBJ1-2
D: .
size: .

CDR3: CASSLLGLPGLSSYF
DNA: TGTGCCAGCAGCCTCCTAGGGCTACCGGGACTTTCATCGTATTTT
V: TRBV7-9
J: TRBJ2-3
D: .
size: .

CDR3: CASSLDGWDTIYF
DNA: TGTGCCAGCAGCTTGGACGGGTGGGACACCATATATTTT
V: TRBV5-4
J: TRBJ1-3
D: .
size: .

CDR3: CASSAPTNSGKLFF
DNA: TGTGCCAGCAGTGCCCCGACCAATTCGGGAAAACTGTTTTTT
V: TRBV28
J: TRBJ1-4
D: .
size: once

CDR3: CASSSAGGTEAFF
DNA: TGTGCCAGCAGCTCCGCAGGGGGCACTGAAGCTTTCTTT
V: TRBV7-2
J: TRBJ1-1
D: TRBD1
size: .

CDR3: CASSISGTTRGYVEQYF
DNA: TGTGCCAGCAGCATATCCGGGACTACCAGAGGCTACGTCGAGCAGTACTTC
V: TRBV7-2
J: TRBJ2-7
D: TRBD2
size: .

CDR3: CATNQGRSYNEQFF
DNA: TGCGCCACAAATCAGGGGCGCTCCTACAATGAGCAGTTCTTC
V: TRBV4-3
J: TRBJ2-1
D: .
size: .

CDR3: CASSLQTGDYEQYF
DNA: TGTGCCAGCAGCCTCCAGACAGGAGATTACGAGCAGTACTTC
V: TRBV7-2
J: TRBJ2-7
D: .
size: .

CDR3: CACPSGTAYEQYF
DNA: TGTGCGTGTCCTAGCGGGACAGCCTACGAGCAGTACTTC
V: TRBV30
J: TRBJ2-7
D: TRBD2
size: .

CDR3: CASSLGPGTGNTEAFF
DNA: TGTGCCAGTAGTCTCGGCCCCGGGACAGGGAACACTGAAGCTTTCTTT
V: TRBV19
J: TRBJ1-1
D: TRBD1
size: once

CDR3: CAWKPGEGYGYTF
DNA: TGTGCCTGGAAGCCAGGGGAAGGCTATGGCTACACCTTC
V: TRBV30
J: TRBJ1-2
D: .
size: .

CDR3: CASSPGYGRNEQFF
DNA: TGTGCCAGCAGCCCGGGGTACGGAAGGAATGAGCAGTTCTTC
V: TRBV7-3
J: TRBJ2-1
D: .
size: .